What follows are 5 T cell receptor beta chains derived from one specimen sequenced in a study of shared clonotypes between healthy human individuals. Generated by immunoSEQ multiplex PCR, the TCRdb table keeps only in-frame clones and is missing some. The repertoire holds about 480,000 clones, around 74% seen once, with over 10% in the top ten. The material sequenced was PBMCs. The receptors were sampled from a woman aged 40 to 50 in good health. Some clones in this sample may be carry-over from other donors' samples.

The chain is built from TRBV9 and TRBJ2-1; 7 bases match TRBD2. V lost 3 bases to trimming and J lost 2 bases; unmatched junction nucleotides: 5. Germline assignment: CDR1 SGDLS and CDR2 YYNGEE. The CDR3 consists of 15 residues. This CDR3 is CASSGNSGAYNEQFF. The CDR3 nucleotides read TGTGCCAGCAGCGGAAACAGCGGGGCCTACAATGAGCAGTTCTTC.

The gene calls are TRBV5-1 and TRBJ1-2; D might be TRBD1 (6 bases). CDR3 size: 14 residues. Germline V gives CDR1 SGHRS, CDR2 YFSETQ. Trimming left V 3 bases short and J 7 bases short, with 16 bases between. CDR3 nucleotides: TGCGCCAGCAGCTCCGGGACACAGGGAACTGGCTACACCTTC. The encoded protein is CASSSGTQGTGYTF.

The chain combines TRBV4-1 with TRBJ2-5; 15 nucleotides match TRBD2. Looked up from germline, CDR1 is MGHRA and CDR2 is YSYEKL. CDR3 length: 17 residues. Trimming took 1 base from V and 5 from J; bases not matched to a gene: 5. This CDR3 is CASSQGTSGRAAETQYF. The CDR3 DNA reads TGCGCCAGCAGCCAAGGGACTAGCGGGAGGGCGGCGGAGACCCAGTACTTC.

This chain connects TRBV21-1 to TRBJ2-7; the table calls TRBD1, which could not be checked here. TRBV21-1 is recorded as a pseudogene. CDR3 size: 18 residues. CDR3 amino acids: CASSKRGRAAHSSYEQYF. The DNA of the CDR3 is TGTGCCAGCAGCAAAAGGGGGCGTGCGGCCCACAGCTCCTACGAGCAGTACTTC.

Concerning this clone: Other DNA sequences of this sample code for an identical CDR3. This chain uses TRBV9 with TRBJ2-3; the D gene is possibly TRBD2 (5 bases). Trimming took off 0 bases at V and 0 bases at J, with 11 bases between the two ends. The length of the CDR3 is 16 residues. Germline V gives CDR1 SGDLS, CDR2 YYNGEE. The CDR3 DNA is TGTGCCAGCAGCGTAGGGCCTAGCTCGAGCACAGATACGCAGTATTTT. Translation gives CASSVGPSSSTDTQYF.